Listed here are 30 T cell receptor beta chains from one sample, sequenced in a study of T cells after posttransplantation cyclophosphamide. Busulfan-fludarabine conditioning, marrow transplant, and cyclophosphamide on days +3 and +4 were administered. Profiling relied on immunoSEQ multiplex PCR, and the TCRdb table lists in-frame clones only, not all of them. The sample comprises about 2,600 clones, about 63% of which are singletons, and around a quarter rests with the top ten. The sample here was PBMCs, taken 30 days after allogeneic stem cell transplant with posttransplant cyclophosphamide. These receptor sequences come from a female patient in her 50s who received an allogeneic stem cell transplant from a related donor, was CMV-positive, and had no GVHD. Some T cells may arise from the graft donor.

This chain connects TRBV12-5 to TRBJ2-7, with D uncertain. The CDR3 is made up of 14 amino acids. Between the trimmed V and J ends, which lost 6 bases and 3 bases, there was a span of 15 bases. Germline V gives CDR1 LGHNT, CDR2 FRNRAP. The CDR3 DNA reads as TGTGCTAGTGGGCCCCCCAACATCATCTACGAGCAGTACTTC. Protein sequence: CASGPPNIIYEQYF.

This clone was counted a single time. V is TRBV11-3 and J is TRBJ2-2, with D possibly TRBD2 on 5 matching bases. Trimming left V 5 bases short and J 8 bases short, with 18 bases between. The CDR3 is 15 residues long. Per germline, CDR1 SGHNT and CDR2 YENEEA. The CDR3 spells CASSPSQGGEGELFF. In DNA form, the CDR3 reads TGTGCCAGCAGCCCATCACAAGGAGGTGAAGGGGAGCTGTTTTTT.

The rearrangement links TRBV2 to TRBJ2-5; tentative D call: TRBD2 (5 bases). The CDR3 runs 11 residues. Germline V CDR1 and CDR2: SNHLY, FYNNEI. V lost 6 bases and J lost 7, with 9 bases in between. The CDR3 DNA follows: TGTGCCAGCAGACCCGAGGGGACCCAGTACTTC. It translates to CASRPEGTQYF.

This clone was seen more than once but under ten times. This chain uses TRBV6-1 with TRBJ2-3; D is undetermined. The germline V gene has CDR1 MNHNS and CDR2 SASEGT. The V end was cut by 2 bases, the J end by 6 bases, with 12 bases between. The CDR3 is 14 residues long. This CDR3 reads CASSEYGFGDTQYF. Here the CDR3 DNA reads TGTGCCAGCAGTGAATACGGGTTCGGGGATACGCAGTATTTT.

This clone was observed a few times. The chain recombines TRBV6-6 with TRBJ1-4; D is uncertain. Trimming left V 5 bases short and J 5 bases short, with 15 bases between. The CDR3 covers 15 residues. Germline V CDR1 and CDR2: MNHNY, SVGAGI (reference sequence). The CDR3 loop is CASSPTTVTNEKLFF. DNA of the CDR3: TGTGCCAGCAGTCCGACAACCGTTACAAATGAAAAACTGTTTTTT.

The gene calls are TRBV4-1 and TRBJ1-4; possible D gene TRBD1, 5 bases. V lost 7 bases and J lost 5, with 17 bases in between. CDR1 MGHRA and CDR2 YSYEKL come from the germline V gene. The CDR3 sequence is 15 residues long. CDR3 nucleotide sequence: TGCGCCAGCACCCGCGACGGGGGGGTAAATGAAAAACTGTTTTTT. Translation: CASTRDGGVNEKLFF.

CDR3 bases: TGTGCCAGCAGCTCAACAGGGGGCAGGGATGGCTACACCTTC. This gives the protein CASSSTGGRDGYTF. This chain joins TRBV7-3 and TRBJ1-2; 9 bases agree with TRBD1. The germline V gene encodes CDR1 SGHTA and CDR2 FQGTGA. J was trimmed by 6 bases and V by 4 bases; bases with no gene match: 6. The CDR3 totals 14 residues.

The DNA for the CDR3 is TGTGCCAGCAGCGCGGGACTAGCGGGAAACAATGAGCAGTTCTTC. This gives the protein CASSAGLAGNNEQFF. The chain recombines TRBV5-4 with TRBJ2-1; TRBD2 matches at 13 bases. Trimming removed 4 bases from V and 5 bases from J; junction bases left unmatched: 3. This CDR3 has 15 amino acids. Germline V gene lookup returns CDR1 SGHNT and CDR2 YYREEE (reference sequence). Drawing the rest from reference TRBV5-4 and TRBJ2-1, the complete variable domain is ETGVTQSPTHLIKTRGQQVTLRCSSQSGHNTVSWYQQALGQGPQFIFQYYREEENGRGNFPPRFSGLQFPNYSSELNVNALELDDSALYLCASSAGLAGNNEQFFGPGTRLTVL.

This clone appeared a few times. The rearrangement uses TRBV19 and TRBJ1-2; D unresolved. Looked up from germline, CDR1 is LNHDA and CDR2 is SQIVND (reference sequence). The V end was cut by 0 bases, the J end by 3 bases, with 11 bases between. The CDR3 is made up of 15 amino acids. The CDR3 loop is CASSIERGADYGYTF. As DNA, the CDR3 is TGTGCCAGTAGTATAGAACGAGGCGCCGACTATGGCTACACCTTC.

This chain joins TRBV27 and TRBJ1-1; possibly TRBD1 for D (5 bases). V lost 4 bases, J lost 0 bases, and 9 bases lay in between. The CDR3 sequence is 14 residues long. From germline, CDR1 is MNHEY and CDR2 SMNVEV (reference sequence). The CDR3 spells CASSSTAMNTEAFF. The CDR3, as DNA: TGTGCCAGCAGTTCGACAGCTATGAACACTGAAGCTTTCTTT.

This chain joins TRBV6-5 and TRBJ1-4; D unclear. Trimming removed 0 bases from V and 16 bases from J, with 15 bases in between. The germline gives CDR1 MNHEY, CDR2 SVGAGI. CDR3 length: 13 amino acids. The CDR3 here is CASSYSSQEAPFF. The CDR3 DNA reads TGTGCCAGCAGTTACTCATCCCAGGAGGCTCCGTTTTTT.

The chain employs TRBV6-5 and TRBJ2-7, with TRBD1 as a possible D gene (5 bases). Germline V gene data show CDR1 as MNHEY and CDR2 as SVGAGI. V gave up 5 bases and J gave up 3 bases, with 14 bases separating them. The CDR3 has 14 amino acids. The CDR3 loop is CASSDTAQGYEQYF. CDR3 bases: TGTGCCAGCAGTGATACAGCCCAGGGCTACGAGCAGTACTTC.

This sequence joins TRBV28 and TRBJ1-2; D may be TRBD1 (6 bases). The CDR3 runs to 13 residues. Germline-derived CDR1 and CDR2 are MDHEN and SYDVKM. V dropped 5 bases and J dropped 2 bases, with 9 bases sitting between them. The CDR3: CASSLTGNYGYTF. The CDR3, as DNA: TGTGCCAGCAGTCTAACAGGGAACTATGGCTACACCTTC.

This rearrangement joins TRBV2 to TRBJ2-2; 10 nucleotides line up with TRBD2. V dropped 4 bases and J dropped 7; count of bases not matched to a gene: 9. Germline CDR1 reads SNHLY; CDR2 reads FYNNEI. CDR3 length equals 16 residues. CDR3 nucleotide sequence: TGTGCCAGCAGTGTATCGCTAGCGGGGGCCAACGGGGAGCTGTTTTTT. Translation gives CASSVSLAGANGELFF.

The chain carries TRBV5-1 and TRBJ2-2; maybe TRBD1 (6 bases). The CDR3 covers 15 residues. V dropped 2 bases and J dropped 5 bases, with 13 bases sitting between them. The germline V gene encodes CDR1 SGHRS and CDR2 YFSETQ. The CDR3 loop is CASSFVQGLTGELFF. The CDR3 nucleotides are TGCGCCAGCAGCTTCGTCCAGGGGCTAACCGGGGAGCTGTTTTTT.

This clone showed up just once. V usage is TRBV29-1 and J usage is TRBJ1-5; D is unclear. The CDR3 extends over 12 amino acids. V shed 4 bases and J shed 1 base, with 5 bases lying between them. CDR1 and CDR2 (germline): SQVTM, ANQGSEA. The CDR3 region has the DNA TGCAGCGTTGCCGGGAGCAATCAGCCCCAGCATTTT. Translation gives CSVAGSNQPQHF.

The J gene is TRBJ2-5, the V gene TRBV19; maybe TRBD2 (7 bases). CDR3 length: 15 residues. CDR1 is LNHDA, CDR2 SQIVND, per germline (reference sequence). Trimming pared 3 bases from V and 1 base from J, leaving 12 bases between. In nucleotides, the CDR3 is TGTGCCAGTAGTATCGGGGGGCACCTCCAAGAGACCCAGTACTTC. Protein sequence: CASSIGGHLQETQYF.

The J gene is TRBJ1-1, the V gene TRBV28, with no clear D. Deletions cut 3 bases from V and 3 bases from J, with 8 bases between. Germline V gene lookup returns CDR1 MDHEN and CDR2 SYDVKM. CDR3 length: 13 amino acids. The CDR3 DNA follows: TGTGCCAGCAGTTTCGGTATTTACACTGAAGCTTTCTTT. As protein: CASSFGIYTEAFF.

V and J are TRBV28 and TRBJ1-4; the D is unclear. The CDR3 has 14 residues. The germline V and J ends were trimmed by 2 bases and 2 bases, with 6 bases remaining between them. The germline CDR1 and CDR2 sequences are MDHEN and SYDVKM. The CDR3 is CASSLESTNEKLFF. The CDR3 nucleotides are TGTGCCAGCAGTTTAGAGTCGACTAATGAAAAACTGTTTTTT.

The chain combines TRBV13 with TRBJ1-3; 9 positions match TRBD1. V lost 5 bases, J lost 3 bases, and 8 bases stayed unmatched. Germline assignment: CDR1 PRHDT and CDR2 FYEKMQ (reference sequence). CDR3 length: 16 residues. The CDR3 sequence is CASSHPGDRDGNTIYF. The CDR3 DNA reads as TGTGCCAGCAGCCACCCCGGGGACAGGGATGGAAACACCATATATTTT. The full variable domain, its missing parts supplied by reference TRBV13 and TRBJ1-3, is AAGVIQSPRHLIKEKRETATLKCYPIPRHDTVYWYQQGPGQDPQFLISFYEKMQSDKGSIPDRFSAQQFSDYHSELNMSSLELGDSALYFCASSHPGDRDGNTIYFGEGSWLTVV.

The J gene is TRBJ2-5, the V gene TRBV20-1; D not certain. Matching the DNA end better, TRBJ2-7 makes the J call doubtful. Germline CDR1 reads DFQATT; CDR2 reads SNEGSKA (reference sequence). The CDR3 spans 11 residues. CDR3 in amino acids: CSATDDYEQYF. CDR3 bases: TGCAGTGCCACGGACGACTACGAGCAGTACTTC.

The chain joins TRBV5-1 to TRBJ1-1, with D possibly TRBD1 on 5 matching bases. Germline V CDR1 and CDR2: SGHRS, YFSETQ. V lost 1 base and J 8 bases, leaving 12 bases between the germline ends. The CDR3 is made up of 13 amino acids. CDR3: CASSLSREVEAFF. CDR3 DNA: TGCGCCAGCAGCTTGAGCAGGGAGGTCGAAGCTTTCTTT.

J is TRBJ1-3 and V is TRBV10-3; TRBD1 agrees at 7 bases. CDR1 and CDR2 from the germline V gene are ENHRY and SYGVKD. This CDR3 has 15 residues. V was clipped by 8 bases and J by 4 bases; unmatched bases: 11. CDR3 DNA sequence: TGTGCCATCGGAAGACCAGGGGGTTTAGGAAACACCATATATTTT. Translating gives CAIGRPGGLGNTIYF.

The genes are TRBV30 and TRBJ2-1; 9 nucleotides match TRBD1. J lost 0 bases, V lost 5 bases, and 2 bases had no gene match. The CDR3 runs to 14 residues. Germline CDR1 is GTSNPN and CDR2 is SVGIG (reference sequence). The CDR3: CAWATGGSYNEQFF. Written as DNA, the CDR3 is TGTGCCTGGGCGACAGGGGGCTCCTACAATGAGCAGTTCTTC.

The chain employs TRBV21-1 and TRBJ1-1; the table's D call, TRBD1, was not checked against the DNA. TRBV21-1 is a pseudogene. This CDR3 is 17 amino acids long. The CDR3 sequence: CASSKKWTANSNTEAFF. The CDR3 DNA is TGTGCCAGCAGCAAAAAATGGACAGCCAACTCGAACACTGAAGCTTTCTTT.

This chain uses TRBV5-4 with TRBJ2-5, with D maybe TRBD1 (5 bases). Germline-derived CDR1 and CDR2 are SGHNT and YYREEE (reference sequence). The CDR3 is made up of 14 amino acids. V dropped 4 bases and J dropped 1 base, with 11 bases sitting between them. CDR3 sequence (DNA): TGTGCCAGCAGCGCATGGACATCCCAAGAGACCCAGTACTTC. It encodes CASSAWTSQETQYF.

The chain couples TRBV5-4 to TRBJ2-3; TRBD2 aligns across 8 bases. The J segment lost 2 bases and the V segment lost 2 bases, leaving 7 bases of the junction unmatched. The CDR3 consists of 16 residues. Per germline, CDR1 SGHNT and CDR2 YYREEE (reference sequence). The chain's CDR3 is CASSLTLAGNTDTQYF. The CDR3 DNA is TGTGCCAGCAGCTTAACGTTAGCGGGGAACACAGATACGCAGTATTTT.

This clone was seen more than once but under ten times. This chain uses TRBV9 with TRBJ2-7; the match to TRBD1 covers 7 bases. Trimming took 2 bases from V and 1 from J; bases not matched to a gene: 9. Germline CDR1 is SGDLS and CDR2 is YYNGEE. The CDR3 has 16 residues. The CDR3 sequence: CASSVSRDSQSYEQYF. In DNA form, the CDR3 reads TGTGCCAGCAGCGTTTCCCGGGACAGCCAATCCTACGAGCAGTACTTC.

The chain links TRBV19 to TRBJ2-5, with D tentatively TRBD1 (7 bases). Germline V gene lookup returns CDR1 LNHDA and CDR2 SQIVND (reference sequence). V was trimmed by 3 bases and J by 1 base, leaving 12 bases between them. The CDR3 consists of 15 residues. CDR3 in DNA: TGTGCCAGTAGTATGTCCCAGGGGGGCCAAGAGACCCAGTACTTC. It codes for CASSMSQGGQETQYF.

The chain joins TRBV28 to TRBJ1-2, with 9 bases matching TRBD1. The CDR3 is 15 amino acids. CDR1 MDHEN and CDR2 SYDVKM come from the germline V gene. V shed 4 bases, J shed 3 bases, and the junction held 6 bases outside the gene matches. The chain's CDR3 is CASSSQGAGDYGYTF. The CDR3 bases are TGTGCCAGCAGTTCACAGGGGGCGGGGGACTATGGCTACACCTTC.